A selection of T cell receptor beta chains follows, all from one sample in a study of T-cell reconstitution after alpha-beta-depleted transplantation in children. One entry per CDR3 protein, called by TCRdb with MiXCR from the PCR reads. The sample holds 250,000 or so distinct CDR3 sequences; approximately 8.9% are singletons and the top ten take almost 6.5%. The sample here was PBMCs, mostly from graft donor cells, taken 180 days after TCRalphabeta/CD19-depleted stem cell transplant. The receptors derive from a male patient younger than 18 who had a stem cell transplant for acute lymphoblastic leukemia, so the T cells may come from the graft donor. The CDR3 runs from the conserved cysteine through the conserved F or W. D genes are given only for firm matches. Rows may omit the clone size; those that give it use once, few, many or a size class.

clone size	J gene	D gene	V gene	CDR3 protein	CDR3 DNA
many	TRBJ2-4	TRBD1	TRBV27	CASSPQGADIQYF	TGTGCCAGCAGCCCACAGGGGGCAGACATTCAGTACTTC
many	TRBJ1-6	NA	TRBV28	CASSLYKWVGSGAYNSPLHF	TGTGCCAGCAGTTTATACAAGTGGGTCGGGTCAGGGGCCTATAATTCACCCCTCCACTTT
medium-sized	TRBJ2-1	TRBD2	TRBV5-1	CASSRLGLAGLVDEQFF	TGCGCCAGCAGCCGCTTGGGACTAGCGGGGCTGGTGGATGAGCAGTTCTTC
few	TRBJ1-2	NA	TRBV18	CASSPEAAYTPGDIDGYTF	TGTGCCAGCTCACCGGAGGCAGCGTACACGCCGGGCGATATTGACGGCTACACCTTC
many	TRBJ2-7	NA	TRBV9	CASSPGDGGSYEQYF	TGTGCCAGCAGCCCGGGGGACGGGGGCTCCTACGAGCAGTACTTC
many	TRBJ1-1	NA	TRBV2	CAHEGGSVNTEAFF	TGTGCCCACGAAGGGGGTTCGGTGAACACTGAAGCTTTCTTT
many	TRBJ2-3	NA	TRBV4-1	CASSQGRGSSSTDTQYF	TGCGCCAGCAGCCAAGGTCGGGGGAGTTCTAGCACAGATACGCAGTATTTT
many	TRBJ2-7	TRBD1	TRBV5-1	CASSAKGQPYEQYF	TGCGCCAGCAGCGCAAAGGGACAGCCTTACGAGCAGTACTTC
many	TRBJ1-4	NA	TRBV28	CASTRSEKLFF	TGTGCCAGCACCCGGAGTGAAAAACTGTTTTTT
many	TRBJ1-1	NA	TRBV27	CASSPITRATEAFF	TGTGCCAGCAGTCCAATAACGAGGGCAACTGAAGCTTTCTTT
many	TRBJ1-2	NA	TRBV12-3/TRBV12-4	CASSFKVTYYGYTF	TGTGCCAGCAGTTTTAAAGTGACCTACTATGGCTACACCTTC
many	TRBJ2-5	NA	TRBV10-3	CAISGQMYQETQYF	TGTGCCATCAGCGGACAGATGTACCAAGAGACCCAGTACTTC
many	TRBJ1-1	NA	TRBV9	CASSVGIEAGGAAFF	TGTGCCAGCAGCGTAGGTATTGAGGCGGGGGGGGCAGCTTTCTTT
many	TRBJ1-4	NA	TRBV28	CASSSDGGVRGEKLFF	TGTGCCAGCAGCTCCGATGGTGGGGTTCGCGGTGAAAAACTGTTTTTT
many	TRBJ2-1	TRBD1	TRBV27	CASSPGTGAPRWNEQFF	TGTGCCAGCAGTCCCGGGACAGGGGCCCCGAGGTGGAATGAGCAGTTCTTC
many	TRBJ1-2	NA	TRBV18	CASSPPGRVSYGYTF	TGTGCCAGCTCACCACCGGGCAGGGTGAGCTATGGCTACACCTTC
many	TRBJ1-1	NA	TRBV20-1	CSAGRGAPREAFF	TGCAGTGCTGGAAGGGGGGCGCCTAGGGAAGCTTTCTTT
many	TRBJ1-6	TRBD1	TRBV10-3	CAISRDRGGNSPLHF	TGTGCCATCAGCCGGGACAGGGGTGGTAATTCACCCCTCCACTTT
many	TRBJ2-5	TRBD2	TRBV5-4	CASSPAGGTQYF	TGTGCCAGCAGCCCGGCGGGAGGGACCCAGTACTTC
many	TRBJ2-5	NA	TRBV29-1	CSVVMSAGETQYF	TGCAGCGTTGTGATGTCGGCGGGAGAGACCCAGTACTTC
many	TRBJ2-5	TRBD1	TRBV20-1	CSATTGGSETQYF	TGCAGTGCTACAACAGGGGGCTCGGAGACCCAGTACTTC
few	TRBJ2-1	NA	TRBV7-2	CASSLIGRDEQFF	TGTGCCAGCAGCTTAATAGGCCGAGATGAGCAGTTCTTC
many	TRBJ2-7	NA	TRBV5-1	CASSLGPSSYEQYF	TGTGCCAGCAGCTTAGGACCAAGCTCCTACGAGCAGTACTTC
many	TRBJ2-3	NA	TRBV3-1	CASSRQGRGPTDTQYF	TGTGCCAGCAGCCGCCAAGGGCGGGGCCCGACAGATACGCAGTATTTT
few	TRBJ2-5	NA	TRBV7-9	CASSLDVNQGETQYF	TGTGCCAGCAGCTTAGACGTCAACCAGGGGGAGACCCAGTACTTC
many	TRBJ2-4	NA	TRBV20-1	CSAPRGGKNIQYF	TGCAGTGCTCCCAGGGGAGGCAAAAACATTCAGTACTTC
many	TRBJ2-2	TRBD2	TRBV5-6	CASSLRTSGGNTGELFF	TGTGCCAGCAGCTTGAGGACTAGCGGGGGAAACACCGGGGAGCTGTTTTTT
many	TRBJ1-2	NA	TRBV9	CASSSDRGGYTF	TGTGCCAGCAGCTCGGACAGAGGGGGCTACACCTTC
many	TRBJ2-5	TRBD1	TRBV3-1	CASSPGQGLTQYF	TGTGCCAGCAGCCCCGGACAGGGGTTGACCCAGTACTTC
medium-sized	TRBJ2-6	NA	TRBV15	CATSRDGHFSGANVLTF	TGTGCCACCAGCAGAGATGGGCACTTCTCTGGGGCCAACGTCCTGACTTTC
many	TRBJ2-7	NA	TRBV7-9	CATRSSYEQYF	TGTGCCACAAGAAGCTCCTACGAGCAGTACTTC
many	TRBJ2-3	TRBD2	TRBV10-3	CAISDLPGGNRDTQYF	TGTGCCATCAGTGACCTCCCGGGGGGTAATAGAGATACGCAGTATTTT
NA	TRBJ1-3	TRBD1	TRBV7-2	CASSPGQGALSGNTIYF	TGTGCCAGCAGCCCTGGACAGGGAGCGCTCTCTGGAAACACCATATATTTT
NA	TRBJ2-2	NA	TRBV12-3/TRBV12-4	CASSEMGLMNTGELFF	TGTGCCAGCAGCGAAATGGGACTTATGAACACCGGGGAGCTGTTTTTT
many	TRBJ2-3	NA	TRBV28	CASSPVGHTDTQYF	TGTGCCAGCAGTCCTGTGGGACACACAGATACGCAGTATTTT
many	TRBJ2-3	TRBD2	TRBV7-2	CASSLQRGVTDTQYF	TGTGCCAGCAGCTTACAGCGGGGGGTCACAGATACGCAGTATTTT
many	TRBJ1-1	NA	TRBV6-6	CASSPLKVPEAFF	TGTGCCAGCAGTCCGCTTAAGGTCCCGGAAGCTTTCTTT
many	TRBJ2-7	NA	TRBV12-3/TRBV12-4	CASSLPGRYEQYF	TGTGCCAGCAGCCTCCCCGGAAGGTACGAGCAGTACTTC
many	TRBJ2-7	NA	TRBV4-1	CASSQAGSTTYEQYF	TGCGCCAGCAGCCAAGCGGGATCGACGACCTACGAGCAGTACTTC
NA	TRBJ1-4	NA	TRBV29-1	CSVGSTGRANERLFF	TGCAGCGTTGGGTCTACGGGGAGGGCTAATGAAAGACTGTTTTTT
few	TRBJ2-2	TRBD2	TRBV6-1	CASRTSGSPGELFF	TGTGCCAGCCGGACTAGCGGGAGCCCCGGGGAGCTGTTTTTT
many	TRBJ2-1	TRBD2	TRBV9	CASSPTSGRPYNEQFF	TGTGCCAGCAGCCCTACTAGCGGGAGGCCCTACAATGAGCAGTTCTTC
many	TRBJ2-2	TRBD2	TRBV7-3	CASSSSTSGGAGELFF	TGTGCCAGCAGCTCATCGACTAGCGGGGGCGCCGGGGAGCTGTTTTTT
many	TRBJ1-5	NA	TRBV21-1	CASSLRRGTGPQPQHF	TGTGCCAGCAGCCTAAGGAGAGGGACAGGGCCACAGCCCCAGCATTTT
many	TRBJ1-6	NA	TRBV28	CASSLWRGGNSPLHF	TGTGCCAGCAGTTTATGGAGGGGAGGCAATTCACCCCTCCACTTT
NA	TRBJ2-4	NA	TRBV5-4	CASSLPTAKNIQYF	TGTGCCAGCAGCTTACCAACAGCCAAAAACATTCAGTACTTC
many	TRBJ2-3	NA	TRBV5-1	CASSSRTVGGTDTQYF	TGCGCCAGCAGCTCCAGGACCGTGGGGGGCACAGATACGCAGTATTTT
many	TRBJ2-7	TRBD2	TRBV5-1	CASSLGGRDEQYF	TGCGCCAGCAGCTTGGGCGGGAGGGACGAGCAGTACTTC
many	TRBJ2-1	NA	TRBV7-9	CASSLEGTHNEQFF	TGTGCCAGCAGCTTAGAGGGGACCCACAATGAGCAGTTCTTC
many	TRBJ1-2	TRBD1	TRBV7-2	CASSSTGFIGYTF	TGTGCCAGCAGCTCGACAGGGTTTATCGGCTACACCTTC
many	TRBJ1-5	TRBD1	TRBV4-2	CASSRQGSNQPQHF	TGTGCCAGCAGCAGACAGGGAAGCAATCAGCCCCAGCATTTT
many	TRBJ2-1	NA	TRBV11-3	CASSLTVREQFF	TGTGCCAGCAGCTTAACGGTCCGTGAGCAGTTCTTC
many	TRBJ1-4	TRBD1	TRBV12-3/TRBV12-4	CASSLRDSPGLMFF	TGTGCCAGCAGTTTAAGGGACAGCCCTGGTTTGATGTTTTTT